Below are 8 T cell receptor beta chains sequenced from a single sample in a study of vaccination and CD4 T cells after COVID-19. Which antigens these TCRs recognize remains unknown. An Oncomine TCR Beta short-read assay was used to sequence the DNA from cultured CD4+ T cells. One entry per CDR3 protein results from TCRdb running MiXCR on the PCR reads. This table holds about 12,000 distinct CDR3 sequences, more than 25% found once. Treatment indicated: approximately 9-day PBMC culture with coronavirus spike peptide pools or control peptides (ViraFEST assay). Sequencing input: cultured CD4+ T cells from blood. Every receptor here comes from a human donor with COVID-19.

This clonotype showed up just a few times. The chain employs TRBV10-1 and TRBJ2-2; D assignment may be TRBD1 or TRBD2 (6 bases each). Germline-derived CDR1 and CDR2 are WNHNN and SYGVQD (reference sequence). The CDR3 is 13 residues long. The V and J ends lost 7 bases and 5 bases respectively, with 11 bases between them. The CDR3 is CASNEGGTGELFF. For the CDR3, the DNA is TGCGCCAGCAACGAGGGGGGTACCGGGGAGCTGTTTTTT.

This rearrangement joins TRBV5-1 to TRBJ2-2; 9 bases are shared with TRBD1. V lost 3 bases and J lost 6; bases outside the gene matches: 6. The CDR3 is 15 amino acids. Germline CDR1 SGHRS, CDR2 YFSETQ. CDR3 in DNA: TGCGCCAGCAGCTACAGGGGGCTCGGATCCGGGGAGCTGTTTTTT. It translates to CASSYRGLGSGELFF.

A few counts support this clonotype. This chain connects TRBV20-1 to TRBJ2-3, with D unresolved. V was trimmed by 3 bases and J by 3 bases, leaving 7 bases between them. Per germline, CDR1 DFQATT and CDR2 SNEGSKA (reference sequence). The length of the CDR3 is 12 residues. CDR3 sequence reads: CSASSRTDTQYF. CDR3 DNA sequence: TGCAGTGCTAGTTCGAGGACAGATACGCAGTATTTT.

This clonotype is medium-sized by share. The rearrangement joins TRBV20-1 to TRBJ2-5, with 13 nucleotides matching TRBD2. The CDR3 extends over 16 amino acids. Germline V gives CDR1 DFQATT, CDR2 SNEGSKA (reference sequence). V gave up 2 bases and J gave up 2 bases; unmatched junction bases: 5. CDR3 sequence reads: CSARRGLAGNQETQYF. CDR3 nucleotide sequence: TGCAGTGCTAGACGGGGACTAGCGGGGAATCAAGAGACCCAGTACTTC.

The sample holds a few counts of this clonotype. This sequence joins TRBV2 and TRBJ2-5; D not resolved. The CDR3 spans 11 residues. The germline gives CDR1 SNHLY, CDR2 FYNNEI. V dropped 5 bases and J dropped 4 bases, with 5 bases sitting between them. In DNA form, the CDR3 reads TGTGCCAGCAGTCCAGTAGAGACCCAGTACTTC. Its translation: CASSPVETQYF. Drawing the rest from reference TRBV2 and TRBJ2-5, the complete variable domain is EPEVTQTPSHQVTQMGQEVILRCVPISNHLYFYWYRQILGQKVEFLVSFYNNEISEKSEIFDDQFSVERPDGSNFTLKIRSTKLEDSAMYFCASSPVETQYFGPGTRLLVL.

This rearrangement joins TRBV18 to TRBJ1-1; 7 bases agree with TRBD1. Germline V gene sequence: CDR1 KGHSH, CDR2 LQKENI. V was pared by 3 bases and J by 1 base, with 11 bases of the junction left unmatched. CDR3 length: 17 residues. The CDR3: CASSPGDHRGRNTEAFF. The CDR3 DNA reads TGTGCCAGCTCACCCGGTGACCACAGGGGACGGAACACTGAAGCTTTCTTT.

This chain's CDR3 is CASTGLAGATSTDTQYF. As DNA, the CDR3 is TGTGCCAGCACGGGACTAGCGGGCGCTACTAGCACAGATACGCAGTATTTT. V and J are TRBV6-2 or TRBV6-3 and TRBJ2-3, with TRBD2 matching 12 bases. After removal of 7 bases from V and 0 bases from J, the junction contained 8 bases not matched to a gene. The CDR3 covers 17 residues. CDR1 and CDR2 from the germline V gene are MNHEY and SVGEGT.

This clonotype occurred a few times. This chain uses TRBV15 with TRBJ2-1; D is uncertain. Germline assignment: CDR1 LNHNV and CDR2 YYDKDF (reference sequence). The V and J ends lost 6 bases and 0 bases respectively, with 12 bases between them. The CDR3 totals 15 residues. The CDR3 sequence is CATSLATLSYNEQFF. The CDR3 DNA sequence: TGTGCCACCAGTCTGGCTACCCTCTCCTACAATGAGCAGTTCTTC.